This T cell receptor (beta chain) emerged from a study of blood T cell repertoires in COVID-19. Turning to the study itself: The analysed material was cDNA or gDNA that came from T cells, B-cell-depleted T cells, or PBMCs.

There are 17 residues in the CDR3. Looked up from germline, CDR1 is MNHEY and CDR2 is SMNVEV (reference sequence). J lost 0 bases, V lost 6 bases, and 10 bases had no gene match. Original handling: Cell counts per sample came from amplifying reference gene primers. Here immunoSEQ multiplex PCR was the method, and the copy in TCRdb shows in-frame clones only, minus some. Clone size and V and J calls were adopted from that table, with D and trimming inferred from the DNA. This sample yields some 190,000 clones, of which 70% to 90% are seen a single time; 3% to 4% belongs to the top ten. This receptor was identified in a man in his sixties with acute or convalescent COVID-19. The sequencing sample was made of peripheral blood. The rearrangement joins TRBV27 to TRBJ1-4, with TRBD1 identical over 7 bases. The CDR3 coding sequence is TGTGCCAGCAGCCGTGGGGACAGCGGTGCAACTAATGAAAAACTGTTTTTT. Its protein product is CASSRGDSGATNEKLFF.